This T cell receptor (beta chain) was sequenced in a study of control samples from healthy donors and cancer patients. V was pared by 3 bases and J by 0 bases, with 13 bases between. The CDR3 covers 15 residues. Per the germline V gene, CDR1 is GTSNPN and CDR2 is SVGIG (reference sequence). Only in-frame clones appear in the TCRdb table, and some are missing; sequencing was by immunoSEQ multiplex PCR. The table lists 350,000 to 450,000 clones, roughly 90% of them singletons. This clonotype was sampled from a man between 35 and 55 years old with head and neck cancer. The sample consisted of PBMCs. The chain links TRBV30 to TRBJ2-3; possibly TRBD2 for D (5 bases). CDR3 sequence (DNA): TGTGCCTGGAGGCACCCCCGGGGTAGCACAGATACGCAGTATTTT. It specifies CAWRHPRGSTDTQYF.